The TCR beta chain under discussion was sequenced for a study of response to subunit inactivated influenza vaccine. On this clonotype itself: The antigen remains undetermined.

CDR1 SGHRS and CDR2 YFSETQ come from the germline V gene. V was pared by 5 bases and J by 4 bases, with 16 bases between. The CDR3 totals 14 residues. TCRdb fed the RT-PCR reads into MiXCR, producing one record per CDR3 protein. The sample carries over 400,000 distinct CDR3 sequences, over 10% recorded once. Findings of the study overall: The authors proposed limited new T cell recruitment per seasonal influenza vaccination.

The sample here was PBMCs from blood, taken more than 35 days after vaccination. This clonotype was obtained from a man aged 45 to 65 who received an inactivated influenza vaccine. The chain couples TRBV5-1 to TRBJ2-7; a weak D match, TRBD1 (7 bases). Written as DNA, the CDR3 is TGCGCCAGCAGGGAGGGGGCGCAGGAATACGAGCAGTACTTC. Translating it yields CASREGAQEYEQYF.